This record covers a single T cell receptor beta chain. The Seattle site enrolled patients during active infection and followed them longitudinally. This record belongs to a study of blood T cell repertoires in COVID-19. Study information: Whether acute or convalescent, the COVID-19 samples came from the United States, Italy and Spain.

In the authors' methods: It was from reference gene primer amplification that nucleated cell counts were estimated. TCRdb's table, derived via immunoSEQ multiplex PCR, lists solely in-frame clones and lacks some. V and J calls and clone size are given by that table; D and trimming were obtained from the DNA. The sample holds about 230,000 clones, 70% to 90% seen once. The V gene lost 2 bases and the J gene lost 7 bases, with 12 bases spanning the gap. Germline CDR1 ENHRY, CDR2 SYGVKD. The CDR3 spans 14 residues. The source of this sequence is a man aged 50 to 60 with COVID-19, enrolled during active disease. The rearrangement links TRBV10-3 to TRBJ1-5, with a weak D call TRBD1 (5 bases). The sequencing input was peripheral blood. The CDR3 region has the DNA TGTGCCATCAGTGAGAGGGGTGCAGACCAGCCCCAGCATTTT. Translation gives CAISERGADQPQHF.